One T cell receptor (beta chain) is described in this entry. Its specificity is unknown. These data come from a study of shared clonotypes between healthy human individuals. Study overall: Serving as donors were a couple of women and a few men, whose ages spanned 18 to 49.

Overall study findings and caveats: Blood was the sole source, and tissue repertoires probably differ. What naive subsets generally showed was a larger estimated richness than memory subsets showed.

The CDR3 runs to 15 residues. CDR1 is MRHNA, CDR2 SNTAGT, per germline. J was trimmed by 9 bases and V by 0 bases; bases with no gene match: 5. Every donor was a Caucasian adult from Nashville, Tennessee. The protocol was immunoSEQ multiplex PCR, while the TCRdb copy is restricted to in-frame clones and leaves out a portion. The data contain about 2,500,000 clones, over 85% of them singletons. This TCR was sampled from a man between 18 and 29 years old in good health. The sequencing sample was made of naive CD4+ T cells sorted from blood. Subset indicated: CD45RA+ positively selected. V is TRBV6-4 and J is TRBJ1-6; TRBD1 matches at 7 bases. The CDR3 DNA is TGTGCCAGCAGTGACTCGGACAGGCCCCGTTCACCCCTCCACTTT. Its protein is CASSDSDRPRSPLHF.